This T cell receptor beta chain was obtained from a study of blood T cells in healthy people across ages. PCR was performed a second time for about 6 to 12 cycles using a sample-barcoded 5' primer and a J-beta primer mix. Via MiXCR, TCRdb re-called the 5' RACE reads, giving one row per CDR3 protein. Of around 780,000 distinct CDR3 sequences listed, roughly 25% are singletons. The V gene's germline CDR1 is DFQATT and CDR2 SNEGSKA (reference sequence). V lost 1 base and J 0 bases, leaving 11 bases between the germline ends. The CDR3 consists of 15 residues. The sample was also linked to a second study, of T cells of mothers and their children. As that study records: Thymic selection molds TCR recombination products alike in related and unrelated pairs.

This receptor was taken from a boy between 10 and 17 years old in good health. The sequencing sample was made of blood. V gene TRBV20-1 combines with J gene TRBJ2-3; D gene unclear. Here the CDR3 DNA reads TGCAGTGCTAGAGCTGCAACATCTAGCACAGATACGCAGTATTTT. Its translation: CSARAATSSTDTQYF.